This passage covers 30 T cell receptor beta chains from one sample sequenced in a study of STAT5B mutations in CD4+ large granular lymphocyte leukemia. Profiled with immunoSEQ multiplex PCR; TCRdb holds only in-frame clones, not every one. The table shows some 41,000 clones, with approximately 84% occurring only once. The material sequenced was CD4+ T cells from blood buffy coats. These receptors all come from a human donor in good health.

CDR3 in amino acids: CSAGDSTYEQYF. CDR3 DNA: TGCAGCGCGGGGGACAGTACCTACGAGCAGTACTTC. V and J are TRBV29-1 and TRBJ2-7; D possibly corresponds to TRBD1 (7 bases). V was clipped by 7 bases and J by 2 bases, with 12 bases between them. The CDR3 is 12 amino acids. CDR1 and CDR2 (germline): SQVTM, ANQGSEA.

The genes are TRBV5-1 and TRBJ2-3; TRBD2 aligns across 8 bases. V trimming: 0 bases; J trimming: 5 bases; junction bases outside the gene matches: 8. The germline V gene has CDR1 SGHRS and CDR2 YFSETQ. The CDR3 extends over 16 amino acids. The CDR3 region has the DNA TGCGCCAGCAGCTTGGTACCGGGGGGGCCGGGAGATACGCAGTATTTT. It yields the protein CASSLVPGGPGDTQYF.

V gene TRBV5-6 combines with J gene TRBJ1-2; no definite D call. The CDR3 has 12 residues. V lost 0 bases and J lost 4, with 4 bases in between. Germline CDR1 SGHDT, CDR2 YYEEEE. CDR3 region: CASSLEPYGYTF. The CDR3 nucleotides read TGTGCCAGCAGCTTGGAACCCTATGGCTACACCTTC.

The chain recombines TRBV11-2 with TRBJ2-6, with a possible D match to TRBD2 (5 bases). The CDR3 spans 17 residues. Germline CDR1 reads SGHAT; CDR2 reads FQNNGV. Trimming removed 2 bases from V and 0 bases from J, with 11 bases in between. CDR3 DNA sequence: TGTGCCAGCAGCTTACCGGGGTGGGGCTCTGGGGCCAACGTCCTGACTTTC. It translates to CASSLPGWGSGANVLTF.

V gene TRBV5-8 combines with J gene TRBJ1-2, with TRBD1 matching 7 bases. After removal of 0 bases from V and 6 bases from J, the junction contained 14 bases not matched to a gene. CDR1 is SGHTS, CDR2 YDEGEE, per germline. CDR3 length equals 17 residues. DNA of the CDR3: TGTGCCAGCAGCTTGGCAACATCGGGACAGATAATTGATGGCTACACCTTC. This gives the protein CASSLATSGQIIDGYTF.

The chain employs TRBV18 and TRBJ1-1; D ambiguous. Germline CDR1 reads KGHSH; CDR2 reads LQKENI. CDR3 size: 17 residues. V lost 5 bases, J lost 4 bases, and 23 bases lay in between. The CDR3 sequence: CASSSSASGLGSTEAFF. CDR3 nucleotide sequence: TGTGCCAGCTCATCTTCAGCATCAGGACTAGGAAGCACTGAAGCTTTCTTT. Looking up the rest from reference TRBV18 and TRBJ1-1 gives the full variable domain: NAGVMQNPRHLVRRRGQEARLRCSPMKGHSHVYWYRQLPEEGLKFMVYLQKENIIDESGMPKERFSAEFPKEGPSILRIQQVVRGDSAAYFCASSSSASGLGSTEAFFGQGTRLTVV.

V is TRBV7-2 and J is TRBJ1-4, with D possibly matching TRBD1 (6 bases). The CDR3 is 15 amino acids. The V and J ends lost 5 bases and 5 bases respectively, with 15 bases between them. Germline CDR1 is SGHTA and CDR2 is FQGNSA. The CDR3: CASSILGQPNEKLFF. In DNA, the CDR3 is TGTGCCAGCAGCATACTAGGACAGCCAAATGAAAAACTGTTTTTT.

This clone was detected once. The rearrangement uses TRBV11-2 and TRBJ2-2; D unclear. Trimming pared 3 bases from V and 7 bases from J, leaving 6 bases between. Germline V lookup: CDR1 SGHAT, CDR2 FQNNGV. CDR3 length: 12 residues. The DNA of the CDR3 is TGTGCCAGCAGCTTTCCAAACGGGGAGCTGTTTTTT. Amino acids: CASSFPNGELFF.

The chain is built from TRBV19 and TRBJ2-1, with 7 nucleotides matching TRBD2. CDR3 size: 16 residues. Germline V gene data show CDR1 as LNHDA and CDR2 as SQIVND (reference sequence). V lost 0 bases, J lost 9 bases, and 11 bases stayed unmatched. Here the CDR3 DNA reads TGTGCCAGTAGTATAGATTCGAGGGTTGGGAGGGTTGAGCAGTTCTTC. As protein: CASSIDSRVGRVEQFF.

This sequence joins TRBV6-1 and TRBJ1-2, with 8 nucleotides matching TRBD1. With 3 bases clipped from V and 8 bases from J, the junction kept 14 bases outside the gene matches. This CDR3 spans 16 amino acids. Germline lookup yields CDR1 MNHNS and CDR2 SASEGT. CDR3 sequence: CASSEPSPQGAWGYTF. The CDR3 DNA reads TGTGCCAGCAGTGAGCCCTCTCCGCAGGGGGCATGGGGCTACACCTTC.

There are a few counts of this clone. J is TRBJ1-1 and V is TRBV4-3; tentative D call: TRBD1 (6 bases). Trimming cost V 1 base and J 1 base, with 7 bases left between them. The CDR3 has 14 residues. The V gene's germline CDR1 is LGHNA and CDR2 YSLEER. The CDR3 bases are TGCGCCAGCAGCCAAGCACAGGGGAACACTGAAGCTTTCTTT. Encoded protein: CASSQAQGNTEAFF.

The chain links TRBV10-3 to TRBJ2-7; D not certain. Germline CDR1 is ENHRY and CDR2 is SYGVKD. This CDR3 has 14 residues. Trimming removed 0 bases at V and 2 bases at J, with 8 bases between. The CDR3 DNA follows: TGTGCCATCAGTGAGTCAGGCGATACCTACGAGCAGTACTTC. Translated, it gives CAISESGDTYEQYF.

The chain couples TRBV30 to TRBJ1-2; 7 bases match TRBD1. Germline V CDR1 and CDR2: GTSNPN, SVGIG (reference sequence). Losses at the gene ends were 4 bases for V and 4 bases for J; bases not matched to a gene: 0. This CDR3 is 11 amino acids long. The CDR3 sequence: CAWTGGYGYTF. The CDR3 DNA is TGTGCCTGGACAGGGGGCTATGGCTACACCTTC.

The V and J genes are TRBV11-1 and TRBJ2-3; D unresolved. The CDR3 sequence is 13 residues long. The V end was cut by 0 bases, the J end by 6 bases, with 7 bases between. The germline CDR1 and CDR2 sequences are SGHAT and FQDESV (reference sequence). The CDR3 region has the DNA TGTGCCAGCAGCTTAGCGCAGTCCGATACGCAGTATTTT. It specifies CASSLAQSDTQYF.

This chain joins TRBV5-1 and TRBJ1-2; 10 nucleotides agree with TRBD1. The CDR3 consists of 16 residues. V was clipped by 1 base and J by 3 bases; unmatched bases: 6. The germline V gene encodes CDR1 SGHRS and CDR2 YFSETQ. For the CDR3, the DNA is TGCGCCAGCAGCTTGATGGGACAGGGGATGTACTATGGCTACACCTTC. Protein product: CASSLMGQGMYYGYTF.

The genes are TRBV27 and TRBJ2-6; D is undetermined. Germline-derived CDR1 and CDR2 are MNHEY and SMNVEV (reference sequence). This CDR3 has 18 residues. The V gene lost 5 bases and the J gene lost 4 bases, with 21 bases spanning the gap. CDR3 protein: CASSHTSGGATGANVLTF. The CDR3 nucleotides are TGTGCCAGCAGTCACACCTCGGGCGGAGCTACCGGGGCCAACGTCCTGACTTTC.

The V gene is TRBV9, the J gene TRBJ2-3, with 14 bases lining up with TRBD2. V lost 3 bases to trimming and J lost 4 bases; unmatched junction nucleotides: 7. The CDR3 extends over 17 amino acids. CDR1 and CDR2 (germline): SGDLS, YYNGEE. The CDR3 nucleotides read TGTGCCAGCAGCGCTTCGGGACTAGCGGGAGTTTCAGATACGCAGTATTTT. Protein product: CASSASGLAGVSDTQYF.

The genes are TRBV18 and TRBJ2-7, with D maybe TRBD1 (6 bases). The V gene lost 3 bases and the J gene lost 3 bases, with 12 bases spanning the gap. Germline V CDR1 and CDR2: KGHSH, LQKENI. The CDR3 consists of 14 residues. CDR3 protein: CASSPERQVYEQYF. The CDR3 coding sequence is TGTGCCAGCTCACCTGAGCGACAGGTCTACGAGCAGTACTTC.

This chain connects TRBV5-4 to TRBJ2-5; D tentatively fits TRBD1 or TRBD2 (5 bases each). The DNA end lines up better with TRBJ2-7; the J call may be wrong. Germline CDR1 SGHNT, CDR2 YYREEE (reference sequence). The CDR3 covers 15 residues. The DNA for the CDR3 is TGTGCCAGCAGCGAGGGGCGGTCCAGCGTCTACGAGCAGTACTTC. Translating gives CASSEGRSSVYEQYF.

The chain is built from TRBV11-3 and TRBJ2-1, with 10 bases matching TRBD2. Germline V CDR1 and CDR2: SGHNT, YENEEA. This CDR3 is 14 amino acids long. V was pared by 2 bases and J by 9 bases, with 4 bases of the junction left unmatched. CDR3 DNA sequence: TGTGCCAGCAGCTTACTAGCGGGAGAGAGTGAGCAGTTCTTC. It specifies CASSLLAGESEQFF.

The V and J genes are TRBV30 and TRBJ2-3; D ambiguous. Trimming stripped 7 bases from V and 6 bases from J, with 23 bases between. The CDR3 runs to 15 residues. Germline V gene lookup returns CDR1 GTSNPN and CDR2 SVGIG (reference sequence). The CDR3 here is CASWKDPPPADTQYF. The CDR3 nucleotides are TGTGCCTCCTGGAAGGACCCACCCCCCGCGGATACGCAGTATTTT.

This sequence joins TRBV6-1 and TRBJ2-3, with D uncertain. Germline-derived CDR1 and CDR2 are MNHNS and SASEGT. V shed 4 bases and J shed 4 bases, with 6 bases lying between them. The CDR3 contains 12 residues. In DNA form, the CDR3 reads TGTGCCAGCAGTGTTCAGTCAGATACGCAGTATTTT. As protein: CASSVQSDTQYF.

The genes are TRBV11-2 and TRBJ2-5, with TRBD1 matching 8 bases. V shed 5 bases and J 1 base; nucleotides not matched to a gene: 6. This CDR3 region has 15 residues. Germline CDR1 is SGHAT and CDR2 is FQNNGV. The CDR3 sequence is CASSIFTGGQETQYF. CDR3 DNA: TGTGCCAGCAGCATATTCACAGGGGGCCAAGAGACCCAGTACTTC.

The chain couples TRBV19 to TRBJ2-7, with 14 bases lining up with TRBD2. The CDR3 is made up of 16 amino acids. Germline V gene data show CDR1 as LNHDA and CDR2 as SQIVND (reference sequence). The trim removed 3 bases at V and 3 bases at J, leaving 4 bases unmatched. The CDR3 spells CASSMGLAGEVYEQYF. CDR3 bases: TGTGCCAGTAGTATGGGACTAGCGGGGGAGGTCTACGAGCAGTACTTC.

The J gene is TRBJ1-6, the V gene TRBV27, with D possibly matching TRBD1 (5 bases). This CDR3 has 15 residues. Germline V CDR1 and CDR2: MNHEY, SMNVEV (reference sequence). The V end lost 0 bases, the J end lost 6 bases, and 9 bases lay between the germline ends. CDR3 in DNA: TGTGCCAGCAGTTTATCCCAGGGCTTTAATTCACCCCTCCACTTT. Amino acid sequence: CASSLSQGFNSPLHF.

The chain has TRBV5-4 and TRBJ2-5; no clear D. From germline, CDR1 is SGHNT and CDR2 YYREEE (reference sequence). The length of the CDR3 is 15 residues. V gave up 4 bases and J gave up 5 bases, with 18 bases separating them. The CDR3 reads CASSPTSGFGETQYF. The DNA for the CDR3 is TGTGCCAGCAGCCCGACTTCTGGATTCGGGGAGACCCAGTACTTC. The whole variable domain, remainder taken from reference TRBV5-4 and TRBJ2-5, is ETGVTQSPTHLIKTRGQQVTLRCSSQSGHNTVSWYQQALGQGPQFIFQYYREEENGRGNFPPRFSGLQFPNYSSELNVNALELDDSALYLCASSPTSGFGETQYFGPGTRLLVL.

In its sample, this clone was seen a few times. This chain uses TRBV27 with TRBJ2-7; 10 positions agree with TRBD1. CDR3 size: 13 residues. CDR1 MNHEY and CDR2 SMNVEV come from the germline V gene (reference sequence). V was pared by 5 bases and J by 4 bases, with 2 bases of the junction left unmatched. The CDR3, as DNA: TGTGCCAGCAGTCCGGACAGGGGGTACGAGCAGTACTTC. It specifies CASSPDRGYEQYF.

The table lists this clone with a count of one. The chain employs TRBV6-5 and TRBJ1-5; D is unclear. The V end lost 8 bases, the J end lost 0 bases, and 8 bases lay between the germline ends. Germline assignment: CDR1 MNHEY and CDR2 SVGAGI. This CDR3 is 13 amino acids long. For the CDR3, the DNA is TGTGCCAGCGGCTTGAATAGCAATCAGCCCCAGCATTTT. Translating gives CASGLNSNQPQHF.

The V gene is TRBV5-1, the J gene TRBJ2-2; 9 positions agree with TRBD1. The J segment lost 7 bases and the V segment lost 0 bases, leaving 4 bases of the junction unmatched. The CDR3 spans 15 residues. Germline CDR1 reads SGHRS; CDR2 reads YFSETQ. The CDR3 DNA sequence: TGCGCCAGCAGCTTGGGGGGACAGGGAGTCGGGGAGCTGTTTTTT. This codes for CASSLGGQGVGELFF.

The chain couples TRBV30 to TRBJ2-7; 8 positions match TRBD2. CDR3 length equals 14 residues. The germline gives CDR1 GTSNPN, CDR2 SVGIG (reference sequence). Trimming at V came to 3 bases and at J to 1 base, leaving 5 bases not matched to a gene. CDR3 in amino acids: CAWRVAGISYEQYF. CDR3 bases: TGTGCCTGGAGGGTAGCGGGGATTTCCTACGAGCAGTACTTC.